This is a list of T cell receptor beta chains from one sample in a study of control samples from healthy donors and cancer patients. TCRdb's copy holds only in-frame clones and misses some; the assay was immunoSEQ multiplex PCR. The table lists 150,000 to 200,000 clones, roughly 95% of them singletons. The sequenced material came from blood. These receptors were obtained from a woman aged 25 to 39 in good health. Each CDR3 is given with its conserved first and last residue. A D gene is named only where the DNA matches it firmly. Some rows have no size entry. The others give once, few or many, or a class for an expanded clone.

abundance	v_gene	j_gene	d_gene	CDR3nt	CDR3aa
NA	TRBV11-2	TRBJ1-6	NA	TGTGCCAGCAGCCCGAAACTAGGGTATCGGGGTTCACCCCTCCACTTT	CASSPKLGYRGSPLHF
NA	TRBV5-6	TRBJ2-3	TRBD1	TGTGCCAGCAGCCGGTACTCGGGACAGGGGTTTAATGGATATTTT	CASSRYSGQGFNGYF
NA	TRBV30	TRBJ2-2	TRBD2	TGTGCCTGGACCCAAGGACTAGTTCACACCGGGGAGCTGTTTTTT	CAWTQGLVHTGELFF
NA	TRBV28	TRBJ2-3	TRBD1	TGTGCCAGCAGTCCCCCGGGACAGGGTAGTACAGATACGCAGTATTTT	CASSPPGQGSTDTQYF
NA	TRBV5-1	TRBJ1-2	TRBD1	TGCGCCAGCAGCGTGGGACAGGGGTGGGATGGCTACACCTTC	CASSVGQGWDGYTF
NA	TRBV4-1	TRBJ2-1	TRBD2	TGCGCCAGCAGCCAAGACCCCGTGGGCGGGAGCAATGAGCAGTTCTTC	CASSQDPVGGSNEQFF
NA	TRBV4-1	TRBJ1-6	NA	TGCGCCAGCAGCCAGATGGAACAGGCATCTAATTCACCCCTCCACTTT	CASSQMEQASNSPLHF
NA	TRBV11-2	TRBJ2-2	TRBD2	TGTGCCAGCAGCTTTAGCGGGAGGGGAACCGGGGAGCTGTTTTTT	CASSFSGRGTGELFF
NA	TRBV2	TRBJ2-4	NA	TGTGCCAGCAGGAGGGACATGGGAGGCCTCCCAGCCAAAAACATTCAGTACTTC	CASRRDMGGLPAKNIQYF
NA	TRBV2	TRBJ1-6	TRBD1	TGTGCCAGCAGTTCGACCGGGACAGGGAATAATTCACCCCTCCACTTT	CASSSTGTGNNSPLHF
NA	TRBV4-1	TRBJ1-1	NA	TGCGCCAGCAGCCAAGACGGCGTCACTGAAGCTTTCTTT	CASSQDGVTEAFF
NA	TRBV19	TRBJ1-1	NA	TGTGCCAGTTCATCTAGGGGTCTCACTGAAGCTTTCTTT	CASSSRGLTEAFF
NA	TRBV2	TRBJ2-1	TRBD1	TGTGCCAGCAGTGAAGGGCAGGGGGCGATTGATGAGCAGTTCTTC	CASSEGQGAIDEQFF
NA	TRBV5-8	TRBJ1-5	NA	TGTGCCAGCAGCTTGGTCGGTCAGGGGTTTAGCAATCAGCCCCAGCATTTT	CASSLVGQGFSNQPQHF
NA	TRBV3-1/TRBV3-2	TRBJ2-7	NA	TGTGCCAGCAGCCAAGTTAGAACCTACGAGCAGTACTTC	CASSQVRTYEQYF
once	TRBV2	TRBJ2-7	NA	TGTGCCAGCAGTGATTATACCTCTACCCCCTACGAGCAGTACTTC	CASSDYTSTPYEQYF
NA	TRBV2	TRBJ1-1	TRBD1	TGTGCCCCTGCGCCGGGGGACAGGGAGGCTGAAGCTTTCTTT	CAPAPGDREAEAFF